This TCR beta chain was observed in a study of T cell responses to AZD1222 COVID-19 vaccine. General study findings and limits: Seropositive at baseline were only a handful of AZD1222 recipients. Targeting of unmutated variant regions was reportedly seen in nearly half of spike-specific TCRs.

The data were produced by immunoSEQ multiplex PCR, yet TCRdb's version contains in-frame clones alone and is incomplete. The data hold about 110,000 clones, with 90% observed a single time. The V and J ends lost 3 bases and 4 bases, in that order; junction bases with no gene match: 8. This CDR3 has 17 amino acids. Germline V gene data show CDR1 as LGHDT and CDR2 as YNNKEL (reference sequence). As concerns this clone: Its antigen is as yet unknown.

Sample: peripheral blood, taken on day 0 of AZD1222 vaccination. The sequence derives from an adult in good health. V usage is TRBV3-1 (or the pseudogene TRBV3-2) and J usage is TRBJ2-6, with 8 nucleotides matching TRBD2. CDR3 sequence reads: CASSQGGIAGGANVLTF. The CDR3 DNA reads as TGTGCCAGCAGCCAGGGTGGGATAGCGGGAGGGGCCAACGTCCTGACTTTC.